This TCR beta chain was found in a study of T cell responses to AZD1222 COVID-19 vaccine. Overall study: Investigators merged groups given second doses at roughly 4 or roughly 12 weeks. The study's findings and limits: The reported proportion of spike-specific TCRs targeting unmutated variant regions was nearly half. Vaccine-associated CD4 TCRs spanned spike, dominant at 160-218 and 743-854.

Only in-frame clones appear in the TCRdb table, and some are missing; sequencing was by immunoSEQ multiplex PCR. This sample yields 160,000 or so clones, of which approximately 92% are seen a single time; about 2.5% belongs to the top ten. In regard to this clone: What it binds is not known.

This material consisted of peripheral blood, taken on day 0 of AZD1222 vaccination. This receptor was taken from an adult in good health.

The CDR3 loop is CASSPVDRGSNQPQHF. The CDR3 region has the DNA TGTGCCAGTAGTCCCGTAGACAGGGGCTCGAATCAGCCCCAGCATTTT. The rearrangement links TRBV19 to TRBJ1-5, with TRBD1 matching 8 bases. V was pared by 5 bases and J by 4 bases, with 10 bases of the junction left unmatched. Germline lookup yields CDR1 LNHDA and CDR2 SQIVND (reference sequence). This CDR3 region has 16 residues.